The 30 T cell receptor beta chains given below trace back to one sample, sequenced in a study of T cell responses to AZD1222 COVID-19 vaccine. Sequenced by immunoSEQ multiplex PCR; TCRdb stores in-frame clones only, minus some. The repertoire holds roughly 120,000 clones, with roughly nine tenths as singletons. The source material was peripheral blood, sampled on day 0 of AZD1222 vaccination. Every receptor here comes from an adult in good health.

This clone came up once. The CDR3 protein is CASSPGPLSTDTQYF. CDR3 coding DNA: TGTGCCAGCAGCCCCGGGCCACTTAGCACAGATACGCAGTATTTT. V gene TRBV5-5 combines with J gene TRBJ2-3, with D uncertain. Germline CDR1 and CDR2: SGHKS and YYEKEE (reference sequence). Deletions cut 4 bases from V and 0 bases from J, with 12 bases between. The CDR3 has 15 amino acids.

The chain couples TRBV29-1 to TRBJ2-5; D is unresolved. Trimming took off 0 bases at V and 1 base at J, with 12 bases between the two ends. The CDR3 is 15 residues long. Germline V gene lookup returns CDR1 SQVTM and CDR2 ANQGSEA. This CDR3 is CSVEDPLSIQETQYF. The CDR3 nucleotides are TGCAGCGTTGAAGACCCCCTCAGTATCCAAGAGACCCAGTACTTC.

V is TRBV4-3 and J is TRBJ1-5; 7 bases fit TRBD1. The CDR3 length is 16 residues. The V and J ends lost 0 bases and 9 bases, in that order; junction bases with no gene match: 11. Germline-derived CDR1 and CDR2 are LGHNA and YSLEER. CDR3 DNA: TGCGCCAGCAGCCAAGATTCAGGCAGGGGGACCGGGCCCCAGCATTTT. Protein: CASSQDSGRGTGPQHF.

The chain combines TRBV6-5 with TRBJ1-1; possible D gene TRBD1, 6 bases. This CDR3 has 14 residues. Looked up from germline, CDR1 is MNHEY and CDR2 is SVGAGI. Trimming stripped 7 bases from V and 1 base from J, with 13 bases between. The CDR3 region is CASTPPGANTEAFF. The CDR3 region has the DNA TGTGCCAGCACTCCCCCGGGGGCGAACACTGAAGCTTTCTTT.

The chain uses TRBV18 and TRBJ1-3; TRBD1 matches at 8 bases. The V and J ends lost 3 bases and 0 bases, in that order; junction bases with no gene match: 1. CDR3 size: 15 residues. Per the germline V gene, CDR1 is KGHSH and CDR2 is LQKENI. CDR3 amino acids: CASSPDRGSGNTIYF. CDR3 coding DNA: TGTGCCAGCTCACCCGACAGGGGCTCTGGAAACACCATATATTTT.

The genes are TRBV27 and TRBJ2-7; TRBD2 agrees at 9 bases. Germline CDR1 and CDR2: MNHEY and SMNVEV (reference sequence). CDR3 length equals 14 residues. V gave up 2 bases and J gave up 4 bases; unmatched junction bases: 3. CDR3: CASSLGSGSYEQYF. For the CDR3, the DNA is TGTGCCAGCAGTTTAGGTAGCGGGAGTTACGAGCAGTACTTC.

CDR3 coding DNA: TGTGCCAGCAGCCCTCGAGCCAGCGGGGGGCTTCAAGAGACCCAGTACTTC. Residues: CASSPRASGGLQETQYF. The chain combines TRBV6-2 or TRBV6-3 with TRBJ2-5; 9 bases agree with TRBD2. Trimming at V came to 6 bases and at J to 2 bases, leaving 13 bases not matched to a gene. The CDR3 runs 17 residues. CDR1 MNHEY and CDR2 SVGEGT come from the germline V gene.

The chain recombines TRBV12-3 or TRBV12-4 with TRBJ2-5, with 7 positions matching TRBD1. V shed 6 bases and J 5 bases; nucleotides not matched to a gene: 3. This CDR3 is 12 amino acids long. The CDR3: CASSGQVETQYF. Written as DNA, the CDR3 is TGTGCCAGCAGCGGACAGGTGGAGACCCAGTACTTC.

About this clone itself: An end of the junction differs from the germline gene, which may be a read error. V usage is TRBV5-6 and J usage is TRBJ1-3; D remains ambiguous. The CDR3 loop spans 14 amino acids. The germline gives CDR1 SGHDT, CDR2 YYEEEE. CDR3 nucleotide sequence: TGTGCCAGCACCTTGCTTACCTCTGGAAACACCATATATTTT. Its protein product is CASTLLTSGNTIYF.

This chain links TRBV15 with TRBJ1-4; D is unclear. The V end was cut by 6 bases, the J end by 3 bases, with 5 bases between. The CDR3 is 12 residues long. Germline V gene sequence: CDR1 LNHNV, CDR2 YYDKDF (reference sequence). This CDR3 is CATRRSNEKLFF. In DNA form, the CDR3 reads TGTGCCACCAGGAGATCTAATGAAAAACTGTTTTTT.

The chain has TRBV5-1 and TRBJ2-7, with D uncertain. There are 14 residues in the CDR3. Trimming took off 0 bases at V and 3 bases at J, with 10 bases between the two ends. Germline CDR1 and CDR2: SGHRS and YFSETQ. The CDR3 loop reads CASSLDSIYYEQYF. The CDR3 region has the DNA TGCGCCAGCAGCTTGGACTCTATTTACTACGAGCAGTACTTC.

This sequence joins TRBV11-3 and TRBJ2-7, with D perhaps being TRBD1 or TRBD2 (5 bases each). The CDR3 covers 15 residues. Between the trimmed V and J ends, which lost 1 base and 0 bases, there was a span of 10 bases. CDR1 is SGHNT, CDR2 YENEEA, per germline. CDR3 amino acids: CASSLAEGRSYEQYF. For the CDR3, the DNA is TGTGCCAGCAGCTTAGCTGAGGGGCGCTCCTACGAGCAGTACTTC.

The chain recombines TRBV19 with TRBJ2-5; D remains ambiguous. The germline V and J ends were trimmed by 3 bases and 4 bases, with 3 bases remaining between them. The V gene's germline CDR1 is LNHDA and CDR2 SQIVND (reference sequence). This CDR3 comprises 11 residues. CDR3 region: CASSMGETQYF. As DNA, the CDR3 is TGTGCCAGTAGTATGGGAGAGACCCAGTACTTC.

V gene TRBV2 combines with J gene TRBJ1-5; the D is unclear. The CDR3 consists of 15 residues. The ends were cut back, 4 bases at V and 1 base at J, with 11 bases in the middle. Germline V gene data show CDR1 as SNHLY and CDR2 as FYNNEI. CDR3 residues: CASSVEGQSNQPQHF. CDR3 in DNA: TGTGCCAGCAGTGTGGAGGGCCAAAGCAATCAGCCCCAGCATTTT. The full variable domain, rest sourced from reference TRBV2 and TRBJ1-5, is EPEVTQTPSHQVTQMGQEVILRCVPISNHLYFYWYRQILGQKVEFLVSFYNNEISEKSEIFDDQFSVERPDGSNFTLKIRSTKLEDSAMYFCASSVEGQSNQPQHFGDGTRLSIL.

The rearrangement links TRBV19 to TRBJ1-1; D may be TRBD1 (5 bases). The CDR3 covers 12 residues. Trimming took 10 bases from V and 6 from J, leaving 15 bases between them. Germline lookup yields CDR1 LNHDA and CDR2 SQIVND (reference sequence). The CDR3 DNA reads as TGTGCCACCTCGGGGGGTTTGCCTGAAGCTTTCTTT. Translating it yields CATSGGLPEAFF.

This clone was picked up many times. The V gene is TRBV4-3, the J gene TRBJ1-5, with D hard to call. Deletions cut 2 bases from V and 6 bases from J, with 14 bases between. The CDR3 has 15 amino acids. CDR1 and CDR2 from the germline V gene are LGHNA and YSLEER. For the CDR3, the DNA is TGCGCCAGCAGCCAAAAATTGGAGGGCGGTCAGCCCCAGCATTTT. It is translated as CASSQKLEGGQPQHF.

The chain employs TRBV9 and TRBJ2-2, with D unclear. V was trimmed by 0 bases and J by 6 bases, leaving 3 bases between them. Looked up from germline, CDR1 is SGDLS and CDR2 is YYNGEE. The CDR3 extends over 12 amino acids. The CDR3 loop is CASSVAPGELFF. CDR3 in DNA: TGTGCCAGCAGCGTAGCCCCCGGGGAGCTGTTTTTT.

The V gene is TRBV12-3 or TRBV12-4, the J gene TRBJ2-5; D is unresolved. V lost 3 bases and J lost 4, with 6 bases in between. The CDR3 has 12 amino acids. CDR3 nucleotides: TGTGCCAGCAGTTTTGGTCCAGAGACCCAGTACTTC. Protein sequence: CASSFGPETQYF.

The rearrangement joins TRBV18 to TRBJ1-2; D remains ambiguous. The CDR3 is 14 amino acids. Between the trimmed V and J ends, which lost 4 bases and 3 bases, there was a span of 12 bases. CDR1 is KGHSH and CDR2 is LQKENI in the germline V gene. Here the CDR3 DNA reads TGTGCCAGCTCACTTACAGCCCCTCACTATGGCTACACCTTC. It yields the protein CASSLTAPHYGYTF.

V is TRBV5-1 and J is TRBJ1-1; D remains unclear. Germline V gene data show CDR1 as SGHRS and CDR2 as YFSETQ. The V end was cut by 0 bases, the J end by 3 bases, with 9 bases between. CDR3 length: 14 amino acids. CDR3 amino acids: CASSLGQVYTEAFF. The CDR3 DNA is TGCGCCAGCAGCTTGGGGCAGGTCTACACTGAAGCTTTCTTT. The full variable domain, in which reference TRBV5-1 and TRBJ1-1 provide the parts outside the CDR3, is KAGVTQTPRYLIKTRGQQVTLSCSPISGHRSVSWYQQTPGQGLQFLFEYFSETQRNKGNFPGRFSGRQFSNSRSEMNVSTLELGDSALYLCASSLGQVYTEAFFGQGTRLTVV.

The chain couples TRBV4-3 to TRBJ2-3; TRBD2 aligns across 9 bases. The CDR3 sequence is 18 residues long. V shed 3 bases and J 2 bases; nucleotides not matched to a gene: 12. The germline gives CDR1 LGHNA, CDR2 YSLEER. The DNA of the CDR3 is TGCGCCAGCAGCCAGGCACTGCCAGCGGGGGGAATCACAGATACGCAGTATTTT. The encoded protein is CASSQALPAGGITDTQYF.

The rearrangement joins TRBV24-1 to TRBJ2-2, with TRBD2 matching 9 bases. CDR3 length: 16 amino acids. Trimming took 4 bases from V and 7 from J; bases not matched to a gene: 9. Germline V lookup: CDR1 KGHDR, CDR2 SFDVKD. CDR3 sequence reads: CATSDPGGGAIGELFF. CDR3 DNA sequence: TGTGCCACCAGTGACCCTGGCGGGGGGGCCATCGGGGAGCTGTTTTTT.

The V and J genes are TRBV5-1 and TRBJ1-5; no clear D gene. V gave up 4 bases and J gave up 5 bases, with 10 bases separating them. Germline assignment: CDR1 SGHRS and CDR2 YFSETQ. The CDR3 runs 13 residues. The CDR3 region is CASSGQPDQPQHF. CDR3 coding DNA: TGCGCCAGCAGCGGGCAGCCCGATCAGCCCCAGCATTTT.

The chain carries TRBV3-1 (or the pseudogene TRBV3-2) and TRBJ2-2; unclear D gene. Deletions cut 0 bases from V and 3 bases from J, with 11 bases between. The CDR3 contains 16 residues. Germline CDR1 is LGHDT and CDR2 is YNNKEL (reference sequence). This chain's CDR3 is CASSQDPGRDTGELFF. The CDR3 DNA sequence: TGTGCCAGCAGCCAAGATCCAGGTCGGGACACCGGGGAGCTGTTTTTT.

The rearrangement uses TRBV28 and TRBJ1-1, with D maybe TRBD1 (6 bases). CDR3 size: 15 residues. The germline gives CDR1 MDHEN, CDR2 SYDVKM. Trimming took 3 bases from V and 2 from J, leaving 13 bases between them. The CDR3 here is CASSLGGADNTEAFF. The CDR3 DNA reads as TGTGCCAGCAGTTTGGGGGGCGCGGATAACACTGAAGCTTTCTTT.

V gene TRBV4-1 combines with J gene TRBJ2-3; the match to TRBD1 covers 8 bases. The CDR3 spans 16 residues. Germline values: CDR1 MGHRA, CDR2 YSYEKL. With 3 bases clipped from V and 4 bases from J, the junction kept 9 bases outside the gene matches. CDR3: CASSHPQGERADTQYF. CDR3 sequence (DNA): TGCGCCAGCAGCCACCCACAGGGGGAGCGCGCAGATACGCAGTATTTT.

The V gene is TRBV10-3, the J gene TRBJ2-5; 12 bases are a match to TRBD2. CDR3 length equals 13 residues. Germline CDR1 reads ENHRY; CDR2 reads SYGVKD. V was pared by 7 bases and J by 5 bases, with 2 bases of the junction left unmatched. CDR3 in amino acids: CAINTSGGETQYF. The DNA for the CDR3 is TGTGCCATCAATACTAGCGGGGGGGAGACCCAGTACTTC.

The chain employs TRBV4-2 and TRBJ2-3, with a possible D match to TRBD2 (5 bases). There are 17 residues in the CDR3. CDR1 is LGHNA, CDR2 YNFKEQ, per germline. V lost 3 bases and J 1 base, leaving 17 bases between the germline ends. The CDR3: CASSQDGVSTGTDTQYF. The CDR3 DNA reads as TGTGCCAGCAGCCAGGACGGGGTCTCCACTGGCACAGATACGCAGTATTTT.

The chain combines TRBV25-1 with TRBJ2-2; D is ambiguous. The germline V gene encodes CDR1 MGHDK and CDR2 SYGVNS. The CDR3 consists of 11 residues. The germline V and J ends were trimmed by 6 bases and 2 bases, with 1 base remaining between them. The CDR3 sequence: CASRNTGELFF. CDR3 nucleotides: TGTGCCAGCAGAAACACCGGGGAGCTGTTTTTT.

In this sample, this clone turned up a few times. This chain joins TRBV4-3 and TRBJ1-2; unclear D gene. This CDR3 region has 17 residues. CDR1 and CDR2 (germline): LGHNA, YSLEER. V was cut by 3 bases and J by 3 bases, with 20 bases left in between. In DNA form, the CDR3 reads TGCGCCAGCAGCCAGGATCTCGGATGGGGAGGTGACTATGGCTACACCTTC. Its protein is CASSQDLGWGGDYGYTF.